This TCR beta chain was retrieved from a study of metastatic and nonmetastatic thyroid tumors. Broader study findings: Patients with malignant thyroid tumors reportedly had significantly higher TCR beta diversity than those with benign nodules, in blood and tumor.

This clone is termed medium-sized. What it binds is not known. The length of the CDR3 is 16 residues. V shed 5 bases and J 6 bases; nucleotides not matched to a gene: 6. TCRdb re-called clones via MiXCR from the PCR reads. The sample includes over 40,000 clones, approximately 26% of them seen just once. Patients were all untreated before their thyroid surgery. The source is a male donor with papillary thyroid cancer or a benign thyroid nodule (not recorded which). Some clones in this sample may be carry-over from other donors' samples. Sequencing was carried out using blood. This chain links TRBV12-3 or TRBV12-4 with TRBJ2-1; TRBD2 matches at 14 bases. In nucleotides, the CDR3 is TGTGCCAGCAGTCGAGGACTAGCGGGAGGTAGCAATGAGCAGTTCTTC. This sequence encodes CASSRGLAGGSNEQFF.